This is a list of T cell receptor beta chains from one sample in a study of beta chain features in type 1 diabetes. Clones were read by immunoSEQ multiplex PCR, and TCRdb kept only the in-frame ones, dropping some. The sample records hundreds of thousands of clones, about 14% being singletons. Source material: naive CD4+ T cells from blood. Every receptor here comes from a man aged 18 to 29 in good health. Each CDR3 is given with its conserved first and last residue. A D gene is named only where the DNA matches it firmly. Rows may omit the clone size; those that give it use once, few, many or a size class.

d_call	clone_size	j_call	v_call	cdr3_aa	cdr3_nt
.	.	TRBJ2-5	TRBV7-2	CASSLGGMQETQYF	TGTGCCAGCAGCTTAGGAGGGATGCAAGAGACCCAGTACTTC
.	.	TRBJ2-7	TRBV25-1	CASSAPPGGGSYEQYF	TGTGCCAGCAGTGCCCCCCCGGGGGGCGGCTCCTACGAGCAGTACTTC
.	.	TRBJ2-5	TRBV28	CASKPRRAIDRDQETQYF	TGTGCCAGCAAGCCGAGGAGGGCCATCGACAGGGACCAAGAGACCCAGTACTTC
TRBD2	few	TRBJ2-7	TRBV5-1	CASSFRLAGAYEQYF	TGCGCCAGCAGCTTTCGACTAGCGGGAGCGTACGAGCAGTACTTC
.	few	TRBJ2-7	TRBV12-1	CASSSLQYF	TGTGCCAGCAGCTCTCTCCAGTACTTC
.	.	TRBJ1-4	TRBV6-5	CASSYGGTSWGKLFF	TGTGCCAGCAGTTATGGGGGGACTTCTTGGGGAAAACTGTTTTTT
.	few	TRBJ1-1	TRBV7-3	CASSLGLDTEAFF	TGTGCCAGCAGCTTAGGGTTGGACACTGAAGCTTTCTTT
.	.	TRBJ1-5	TRBV1	CTSSQAWTGAYQPQHF	TGCACCAGCAGCCAAGCCTGGACAGGGGCATATCAGCCCCAGCATTTT
TRBD1	.	TRBJ2-7	TRBV5-4	CASSLELRGGEHEQYF	TGTGCCAGCAGCTTGGAACTTAGAGGGGGCGAACACGAGCAGTACTTC
.	few	TRBJ1-4	TRBV15	CATSRDSRTNEKLFF	TGTGCCACCAGCAGAGATTCAAGAACTAATGAAAAACTGTTTTTT
TRBD2	.	TRBJ2-1	TRBV13	CASSLGRWGGGEQFF	TGTGCCAGCAGCTTAGGCAGGTGGGGGGGAGGTGAGCAGTTCTTC
TRBD2	.	TRBJ2-5	TRBV6-6	CASSYSTLADRLTQYF	TGTGCCAGCAGTTACTCGACCCTAGCGGACCGTTTGACCCAGTACTTC
.	.	TRBJ1-5	TRBV10-3	CAIAQGWDQPQHF	TGTGCCATCGCCCAGGGGTGGGATCAGCCCCAGCATTTT
.	.	TRBJ1-1	TRBV5-1	CASSPSGRQNTEAFF	TGCGCCAGCAGCCCCTCGGGACGCCAGAACACTGAAGCTTTCTTT
.	.	TRBJ2-3	TRBV4-3	CASSQGHPGLDTQYF	TGCGCCAGCAGCCAAGGGCATCCAGGGCTCGATACGCAGTATTTT
.	.	TRBJ1-1	TRBV7-6	CASSLVVQGNTEAFF	TGTGCCAGCAGCTTAGTGGTACAGGGAAACACTGAAGCTTTCTTT
.	few	TRBJ2-5	TRBV5-4	CASSLAASRETQYF	TGTGCCAGCAGCTTGGCGGCTAGTCGAGAGACCCAGTACTTC
.	.	TRBJ2-5	TRBV5-1	CASSLGAIRTQETQYF	TGCGCCAGCAGCTTGGGGGCCATAAGGACCCAAGAGACCCAGTACTTC
TRBD2	.	TRBJ2-5	TRBV9	CASSPQRAGGETQYF	TGTGCCAGCAGCCCGCAGAGGGCCGGGGGGGAGACCCAGTACTTC
.	few	TRBJ2-3	TRBV4-3	CASSHGEGGSTDTQYF	TGCGCCAGCAGCCATGGAGAAGGGGGGAGCACAGATACGCAGTATTTT
TRBD2	.	TRBJ2-3	TRBV7-9	CASSLGGRGSDTQYF	TGTGCCAGCAGCTTGGGCGGGAGAGGTAGCGATACGCAGTATTTT
TRBD1	.	TRBJ2-7	TRBV23-1	CASSPRGQGIYEQYF	TGCGCCAGCAGCCCCCGAGGACAGGGTATCTACGAGCAGTACTTC
.	few	TRBJ2-7	TRBV6-5	CASSYSRYEQYF	TGTGCCAGCAGTTACTCGAGGTACGAGCAGTACTTC
.	few	TRBJ1-4	TRBV7-8	CASSASSATNEKLFF	TGTGCCAGCAGCGCCTCGTCTGCAACTAATGAAAAACTGTTTTTT
.	.	TRBJ2-1	TRBV5-6	CASSLGDNEQFF	TGTGCCAGCAGCTTGGGGGACAATGAGCAGTTCTTC
.	few	TRBJ1-5	TRBV7-2	CASSSSGLQGQPQHF	TGTGCCAGCAGCTCTTCAGGGCTACAGGGTCAGCCCCAGCATTTT
.	.	TRBJ1-4	TRBV5-4	CASSYRASNEKLFF	TGTGCCAGCAGCTACCGGGCCTCCAATGAAAAACTGTTTTTT
.	.	TRBJ2-7	TRBV4-2	CASSQVATYEQYF	TGTGCCAGCAGCCAAGTGGCGACTTACGAGCAGTACTTC
.	.	TRBJ1-1	TRBV6-5	CASNPWATEAFF	TGTGCCAGCAATCCTTGGGCAACTGAAGCTTTCTTT
.	few	TRBJ1-2	TRBV4-2	CASSPASANYGYTF	TGTGCCAGCAGCCCGGCCTCAGCTAACTATGGCTACACCTTC
.	.	TRBJ1-1	TRBV7-9	CATNSAGTEAFF	TGTGCCACGAACTCGGCGGGCACTGAAGCTTTCTTT
.	.	TRBJ2-7	TRBV4-2	CASSQDRKQGWVSAYYEQYF	TGTGCCAGCAGCCAAGATCGTAAGCAGGGGTGGGTTAGTGCGTACTACGAGCAGTACTTC
.	.	TRBJ2-3	TRBV28	CASSLLDTQYF	TGTGCCAGCAGTTTACTCGATACGCAGTATTTT
.	few	TRBJ2-5	TRBV18	CASSPGGGGDETQYF	TGTGCCAGCTCACCAGGCGGTGGTGGGGACGAGACCCAGTACTTC
.	few	TRBJ2-7	TRBV7-6	CASSLSGSSSYEQYF	TGTGCCAGCAGCTTATCCGGGTCGAGCTCCTACGAGCAGTACTTC
.	few	TRBJ1-2	TRBV4-3	CASSQASRGNGYTF	TGCGCCAGCAGCCAGGCCTCTAGGGGGAATGGCTACACCTTC
.	.	TRBJ2-1	TRBV19	CASREDRDFGEQFF	TGTGCCAGTAGGGAAGACAGGGACTTCGGTGAGCAGTTCTTC
.	.	TRBJ2-1	TRBV28	CASSARAKRIGEQFF	TGTGCCAGCAGCGCCCGGGCCAAACGAATCGGTGAGCAGTTCTTC
.	.	TRBJ2-6	TRBV10-3	CAISESRGGTGANVLTF	TGTGCCATCAGTGAGTCGAGGGGCGGGACTGGGGCCAACGTCCTGACTTTC
.	.	TRBJ2-1	TRBV29-1	CSVEGGARSYNEQFF	TGCAGCGTTGAAGGTGGTGCAAGGTCCTACAATGAGCAGTTCTTC
TRBD1	.	TRBJ2-2	TRBV18	CASTTGDPMNTGELFF	TGTGCCAGCACGACAGGGGACCCTATGAACACCGGGGAGCTGTTTTTT
TRBD1	.	TRBJ2-7	TRBV4-3	CASSQAGTGNYEQYF	TGCGCCAGCAGCCAAGCGGGGACAGGGAACTACGAGCAGTACTTC
TRBD2	.	TRBJ2-1	TRBV29-1	CSVALLAGLGEQFF	TGCAGCGTTGCCCTACTAGCGGGATTGGGTGAGCAGTTCTTC
.	few	TRBJ2-2	TRBV9	CASSPTLRAETTGELFF	TGTGCCAGCAGCCCAACATTGCGGGCGGAGACCACCGGGGAGCTGTTTTTT